This T cell receptor beta chain derives from a study of control samples from healthy donors and cancer patients. The V and J ends lost 11 bases and 8 bases, in that order; junction bases with no gene match: 11. The CDR3 totals 13 residues. Germline lookup yields CDR1 SNHLY and CDR2 FYNNEI. Sequencing used immunoSEQ multiplex PCR; TCRdb keeps in-frame clones, though not all of them. The sample includes around 94,000 clones, about 88% of them seen just once. The sequenced sample was blood. The receptor was isolated from a woman aged 45-65 years in good health. This rearrangement joins TRBV2 to TRBJ1-4, with 7 bases matching TRBD1. CDR3 sequence reads: CAGSRQGSEKLFF. In DNA, the CDR3 is TGTGCCGGATCACGACAGGGATCGGAAAAACTGTTTTTT.